This T cell receptor (beta chain) emerged from a study of T cells in Graves' hyperthyroidism and ophthalmopathy (dated by TCRdb to about 2019). At the level of the whole study: Peripheral blood samples were taken at the time of initial diagnosis, prior to any treatment. To identify TCR V-J signatures that set the groups apart, the researchers used a discovery cohort of more than 95 patients, made up of under 45 with Graves' ophthalmopathy and some 56 with stable Graves' hyperthyroidism. Prospective prediction of ophthalmopathy was tested in an independent validation cohort of some 20 hyperthyroidism patients and 15 to 17 patients who later progressed to ophthalmopathy. For training and testing, the roughly 97 patients in the discovery cohort were randomly divided in a 7:3 ratio. Thyroid tissue and blood T-cell repertoires from six Graves' hyperthyroidism patients were also compared in the study. After blood sampling, hyperthyroidism patients were treated with methimazole at a starting dose of 30 mg daily, and ophthalmopathy patients were treated with high-dose intravenous methylprednisolone. According to the paper, TCR Vbeta CDR3 sequencing was carried out on approximately 140 peripheral blood samples, which came from around 43 ophthalmopathy, approximately 78 hyperthyroidism and about 17 progressor patients. General findings and caveats noted by the study authors: Most expanded thyroid clonotypes (frequency above 0.001) were also detected in blood, a finding suggesting that blood repertoires may reflect thyroid immune responses. Sample size was not statistically predetermined, and blinding of investigators to group allocation was not performed. In validation, the model predicted progression to ophthalmopathy a median of roughly 6.1 months before onset, with about 64% sensitivity and 72.22% specificity. A model built on a 13 V-J signature distinguished ophthalmopathy from stable hyperthyroidism, reaching approximately 89% sensitivity and 81.08% specificity in cross-validation and 80%/75% in testing.

This clonotype was observed at least ten times. Its antigen specificity is not known. Per-nucleotide qualities are absent, and no much larger clonotype sits a single base away. TCR beta CDR3 regions were amplified from RNA transcripts. The first round of RT-PCR for the TCR CDR3 was performed with the HTBI primer set and the Qiagen OneStep RT-PCR kit. The libraries were constructed in a second round of multiplex PCR and then size-selected and purified. The libraries were sequenced on an Illumina HiSeq2000 using paired-end 100 bp reads. Per the source publication's procedure: SOAPnuke was used to process the raw data, removing reads that contained adapters or uncalled bases, had a mean Phred below 15, or lacked an exact match to the constant primer or identifier. COPE v1.2.5 was used to merge the high-quality paired reads, and each unique nucleotide sequence was defined as a clonotype. Clonotypes were aligned to IMGT TRBV, TRBD and TRBJ reference segments using MiTCR v1.1. Only V-J combinations with frequency above 0.0001, covering 99% to 99.2% of repertoires, were analysed. A TCS score was defined as the ratio between F50 (clonal expansion) and ExV (chaos), using BLOSUM62-based TCRdist between CDR3 peptides within each V-J. Welch's t-statistics and random forest reduced approximately 520 V-J features to roughly 13, which were used in a naive Bayes classifier (R e1071). Starting from the raw public reads, TCRdb applied fastp trimming at Q25, assembled clones with MiXCR and retained in-frame beta chains. Each entry merges the rows of one CDR3 protein and shows their most common DNA and genes. Clone size and V and J calls follow TCRdb, not the original study. The sample includes some 560,000 distinct CDR3 sequences, with less than 20% observed a single time. The ten largest make up around 7.3% of the sample.

A patient counted as having stable Graves' hyperthyroidism if no progression to ophthalmopathy occurred over 18 months of follow-up. Hyperthyroidism patients were aged 18 to 65 years and newly diagnosed, with disease duration of less than 2 months. The study excluded patients with uncontrolled infections, other autoimmune diseases, pregnancy or lactation. Diagnoses were established on the basis of clinical symptoms, serum thyroxine and TRAb, thyroid ultrasound, and orbital computed tomography. Ficoll-Paque density gradient centrifugation was used to isolate PBMCs from around 10 ml of fresh peripheral blood. Total RNA was extracted with Trizol reagent, and quality was checked on an Agilent 2100 Bioanalyzer. Source material: blood. This sequence was found in a woman aged 25 to 45 with Graves' hyperthyroidism.

The CDR3 reads as follows: CAWSADLTYEQYF. The nucleotide sequence reads TGTGCCTGGAGCGCAGACCTAACCTACGAGCAGTACTTC. The chain links TRBV30 with TRBJ2-7, with the D gene uncertain. CDR1 and CDR2, looked up from the germline V gene (reference sequence), are GTSNPN and SVGIG. Including the terminal cysteine and phenylalanine, the CDR3 comprises 13 residues. The read is trimmed to its CDR3 DNA, 39 bases read in frame from base 1. V and J lose 3 bases and 2 bases, and a span of 11 bases separates them.